This T cell receptor beta chain was identified in a study of T cells expressing NK-cell markers. Turning to the study itself: Repertoires of TCR beta were obtained from T cells sorted as CD3+CD56+NKG2C+, CD3+CD56+NKG2C- and CD3+CD56-NKG2C+. With respect to HCMV, seven of the eight sequenced donors were seropositive, and one was seronegative. The study, taken as a whole, reports: These clonotypes additionally ranked first within the CD3+CD56-NKG2C+ fraction of several donors. The share of CD8+ T cells held by dominant NKG2C+ clonotypes was about 1.0-8% in about six donors.

No DNA is given; TCRdb re-called the 5' RACE reads and lists each CDR3 protein once. Recorded for this sample: some 440,000 distinct CDR3 sequences. Concerning this clonotype: Its specificity is unknown.

This TCR was sampled from a woman aged 50 to 65 in good health. Sequencing was carried out using blood T cells: a sorted CD56 or NKG2C T cell subset, CD4+ or CD8+ T cells, or bulk PBMC T cells (not recorded which).

The CDR3 region is CSAQGGGRGNQPQHF. The chain combines TRBV20-1 with TRBJ1-5. The CDR3 spans 15 residues. Germline lookup yields CDR1 DFQATT and CDR2 SNEGSKA (reference sequence).